The rows below give T cell receptor beta chains drawn from one sample of a study of T-cell memory formation after mild COVID-19. MiXCR, applied by TCRdb to the 5' RACE reads, yields one record per CDR3 protein. This repertoire shows a few hundred thousand distinct CDR3 sequences, approximately 27% found once; its top ten account for approximately 13%. Input material: PBMCs or a T cell subset sorted from them (not recorded which). These receptors originate from an adult woman who had mild COVID-19 (a few samples of this study predate the infection). Cell type and time point are not known. Each CDR3 is given with its conserved first and last residue. A D gene is named only where the DNA matches it firmly. Expanded clones get a size class; other rows say once, few or many, or leave the size out.

v_call: TRBV11-2; clone_size: few; d_call: -; j_call: TRBJ1-2; cdr3_nt: TGTGCCAGCAGCTTAACGGGGATGAATGGCTACACCTTC; cdr3_aa: CASSLTGMNGYTF
v_call: TRBV5-6; clone_size: few; d_call: -; j_call: TRBJ1-1; cdr3_nt: TGTGCCAGCAGCTTCACCTCAAGATCCGCTTTCTTT; cdr3_aa: CASSFTSRSAFF
v_call: TRBV7-2; clone_size: -; d_call: TRBD2; j_call: TRBJ2-7; cdr3_nt: TGTGCCAGCGTCCTCACTAGCGGATCCTACGAGCAGTACTTC; cdr3_aa: CASVLTSGSYEQYF
v_call: TRBV29-1; clone_size: -; d_call: -; j_call: TRBJ1-1; cdr3_nt: TGCAGCGTTGCCGGGACGGTGAACACTGAAGCTTTCTTT; cdr3_aa: CSVAGTVNTEAFF
v_call: TRBV3-1; clone_size: -; d_call: -; j_call: TRBJ2-5; cdr3_nt: TGTGCCAGCAGCCAAGGAACGTACGGGGAGACCCAGTACTTC; cdr3_aa: CASSQGTYGETQYF
v_call: TRBV27; clone_size: few; d_call: TRBD2; j_call: TRBJ2-7; cdr3_nt: TGTGCCAGCAGTTTAAGGGGAGGGGCGGGCCACTACGAGCAGTACTTC; cdr3_aa: CASSLRGGAGHYEQYF
v_call: TRBV5-1; clone_size: -; d_call: TRBD2; j_call: TRBJ2-3; cdr3_nt: TGCGCCAGCAGCTGGACTAGCGGGAACACAGATACGCAGTATTTT; cdr3_aa: CASSWTSGNTDTQYF
v_call: TRBV6-5; clone_size: -; d_call: TRBD1; j_call: TRBJ2-7; cdr3_nt: TGTGCCAGCAGCCATGACAGGGCAAGCTCCTACGAGCAGTACTTC; cdr3_aa: CASSHDRASSYEQYF
v_call: TRBV12-3/TRBV12-4; clone_size: few; d_call: -; j_call: TRBJ1-5; cdr3_nt: TGTGCCAGCAGTTTTGTTATGACGACAGTGGGCAATCAGCCCCAGCATTTT; cdr3_aa: CASSFVMTTVGNQPQHF
v_call: TRBV19; clone_size: -; d_call: -; j_call: TRBJ2-7; cdr3_nt: TGTGCCAGTAGTATCGGACAGATGTACGAGCAGTACTTC; cdr3_aa: CASSIGQMYEQYF
v_call: TRBV12-3/TRBV12-4; clone_size: few; d_call: -; j_call: TRBJ1-1; cdr3_nt: TGTGCCAGCAGTTTGGAACTGCCCGTCAACGGGGCTTTCTTT; cdr3_aa: CASSLELPVNGAFF
v_call: TRBV9; clone_size: -; d_call: TRBD2; j_call: TRBJ2-2; cdr3_nt: TGTGCCAGCAGCGTAGCTCCCGGGGGGGACCGTCGTGCCGGGGAGCTGTTTTTT; cdr3_aa: CASSVAPGGDRRAGELFF
v_call: TRBV7-2; clone_size: few; d_call: TRBD2; j_call: TRBJ2-1; cdr3_nt: TGTGCCAGCAGCTCCCCGGGACTAGCGGGGGGCAATGAGCAGTTCTTC; cdr3_aa: CASSSPGLAGGNEQFF
v_call: TRBV12-3/TRBV12-4; clone_size: few; d_call: TRBD2; j_call: TRBJ2-2; cdr3_nt: TGTGCCAGCAGCTGGGGGGGGGACCGGGAGCTGTTTTTT; cdr3_aa: CASSWGGDRELFF
v_call: TRBV12-3/TRBV12-4; clone_size: many; d_call: -; j_call: TRBJ1-1; cdr3_nt: TGTGCCAGCAGTTTACAGGGAGGGTTGAACACTGAAGCTTTCTTT; cdr3_aa: CASSLQGGLNTEAFF
v_call: TRBV11-2; clone_size: many; d_call: -; j_call: TRBJ2-1; cdr3_nt: TGTGCCAGCAGCTTAGAATTCACGCCCTACAATGAGCAGTTCTTC; cdr3_aa: CASSLEFTPYNEQFF
v_call: TRBV18; clone_size: -; d_call: TRBD1; j_call: TRBJ1-2; cdr3_nt: TGTGCCAGCTCACCTCGGACAGGACCTAACTATGGCTACACCTTC; cdr3_aa: CASSPRTGPNYGYTF
v_call: TRBV30; clone_size: -; d_call: TRBD1; j_call: TRBJ2-1; cdr3_nt: TGTGCCTGGAGGGGACAGGGGGCGGCCCATGAGCAGTTCTTC; cdr3_aa: CAWRGQGAAHEQFF